This TCR beta chain was found in a study of blood T cell repertoires in COVID-19. Sequencing was performed with immunoSEQ multiplex PCR; in TCRdb, only in-frame clones are kept and a portion is missing. This sample has 46,000 or so clones, with around nine tenths found just once. This CDR3 is built from 15 residues. CDR1 and CDR2 (germline): ENHRY, SYGVKD. V lost 0 bases to trimming and J lost 0 bases, with 7 bases between them. The sequence derives from a man aged 55 to 70 with active or convalescent COVID-19. The chain employs TRBV10-3 and TRBJ2-3; D possibly corresponds to TRBD2 (5 bases). The source material was peripheral blood. CDR3 nucleotides: TGTGCCATCAGTGAGTCGGCGGGTAGCACAGATACGCAGTATTTT. It translates to CAISESAGSTDTQYF.